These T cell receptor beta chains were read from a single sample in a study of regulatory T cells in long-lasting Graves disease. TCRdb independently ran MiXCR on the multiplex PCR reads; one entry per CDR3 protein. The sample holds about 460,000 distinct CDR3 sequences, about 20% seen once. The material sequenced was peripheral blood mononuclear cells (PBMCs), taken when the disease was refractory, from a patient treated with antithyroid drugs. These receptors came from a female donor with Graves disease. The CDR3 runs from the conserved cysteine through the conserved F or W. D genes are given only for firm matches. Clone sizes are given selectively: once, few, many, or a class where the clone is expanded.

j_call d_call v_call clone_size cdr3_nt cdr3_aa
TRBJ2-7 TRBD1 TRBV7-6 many TGTGCCAGCAGCGCGATGGACAGGGGGCGCCTCTACGAGCAGTACTTC CASSAMDRGRLYEQYF
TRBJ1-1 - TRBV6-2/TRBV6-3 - TGTGCCAGCAGGTCTACAGGGCAAGAGTGGAACACTGAAGCTTTCTTT CASRSTGQEWNTEAFF
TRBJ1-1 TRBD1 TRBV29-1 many TGCAGCTCCTCCCAGGGGGGGGTAGCTTTCTTT CSSSQGGVAFF
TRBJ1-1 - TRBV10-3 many TGTGCCATCAGTGAGTCGGTGAGTCTTACAGGTGAAGCTTTCTTT CAISESVSLTGEAFF
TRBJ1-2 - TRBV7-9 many TGTGCCAGCAGCTTATTGGATGAAAACTATGGCTACACCTTC CASSLLDENYGYTF
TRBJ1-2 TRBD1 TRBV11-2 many TGTGCCAGCAGCAGAACCAGGACAGGATACTATGGCTACACCTTC CASSRTRTGYYGYTF
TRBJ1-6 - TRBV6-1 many TGTGCCAGCAGAGAAGGGGCGGCGAATTCACCCCTCCACTTT CASREGAANSPLHF
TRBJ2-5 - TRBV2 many TGTGCCAGCAGAACGTTAGAAGAGACCCAGTACTTC CASRTLEETQYF
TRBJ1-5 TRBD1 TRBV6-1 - TGTGCCAGCAGTGCGGACAGGGGAGAACAGCCCCAGCATTTT CASSADRGEQPQHF
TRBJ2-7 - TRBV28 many TGTGCCAGCAGTTTAACGGCAGGAGGCTACGAGCAGTACTTC CASSLTAGGYEQYF
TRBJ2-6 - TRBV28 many TGTGCCAGCACTCAGGGCTCTGGGGCCAACGTCCTGACTTTC CASTQGSGANVLTF
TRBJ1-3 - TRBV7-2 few TGTGCCAGCAGCCCCGCGGGGTTTGGTGGAAACACCATATATTTT CASSPAGFGGNTIYF
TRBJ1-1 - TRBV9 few TGTGCCAGCAGCCCTTTAACAGGCAGGAACACTGAAGCTTTCTTT CASSPLTGRNTEAFF
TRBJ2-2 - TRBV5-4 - TGTGCCAGCAGCTTGGAAGGGGCAGGGGGGGCCGGGGAGCTGTTTTTT CASSLEGAGGAGELFF
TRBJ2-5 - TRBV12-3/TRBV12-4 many TGTGCCAGCAGTTCCTCCCTCGCACAACAAGAGACCCAGTACTTC CASSSSLAQQETQYF
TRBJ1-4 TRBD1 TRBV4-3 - TGCGCCAGCAGCCCCGACACAGGGGGTAGAAATGAAAAACTGTTTTTT CASSPDTGGRNEKLFF
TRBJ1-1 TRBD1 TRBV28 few TGTGCCGGATCCTCAGGGGGCGCGGGAGCTTTCTTT CAGSSGGAGAFF
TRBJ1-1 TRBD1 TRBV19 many TGTGCCAGTAGTCCATACAGGGGGCTGAACACTGAAGCTTTCTTT CASSPYRGLNTEAFF
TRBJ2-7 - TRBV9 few TGTGCCAGCAGCAGCCAACAGGGCACCCACTACGAGCAGTACTTC CASSSQQGTHYEQYF
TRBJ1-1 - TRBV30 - TGTGCCTGTAACGCAGTAGCCGCTTTCTTT CACNAVAAFF
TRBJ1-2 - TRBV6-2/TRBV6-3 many TGTGCCAGCAGTCAAACTTTAGCATCAGGGCGAGGAGGCTACACCTTC CASSQTLASGRGGYTF
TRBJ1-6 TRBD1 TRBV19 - TGTGCCAGTCAGGGGCAGGGGGAATCACCCCTCCACTTT CASQGQGESPLHF
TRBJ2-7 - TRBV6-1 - TGTGCCAGCAGTCGCCGCACCGAGCAGTACTTC CASSRRTEQYF
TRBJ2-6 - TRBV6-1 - TGTGCCAGCAGTATTCCGATAGAAATCTATAGCTCTGGGGCCAACGTCCTGACTTTC CASSIPIEIYSSGANVLTF
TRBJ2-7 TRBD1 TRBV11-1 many TGTGCCAGCAGCTCAACGACAGGGATGAGGGACGAGCAGTACTTC CASSSTTGMRDEQYF
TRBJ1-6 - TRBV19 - TGTGCCAGTAGTATAAGTGATGGGGTTTATAATTCACCCCTCCACTTT CASSISDGVYNSPLHF